This record looks at one T cell receptor beta chain sequence and its context. This entry is derived from a study of blood T cell repertoires in COVID-19. In the study overall: Spain, Italy and the United States supplied samples that represented acute and convalescent COVID-19. PBMCs, B-cell-depleted T cells, or T cells were the source of the cDNA or gDNA that made up the material.

Original handling: Estimated nucleated cell counts came from reference gene primer amplification. Profiled with immunoSEQ multiplex PCR; TCRdb holds only in-frame clones, not every one. For V, J and clone size, that table is used; D and trimming come from the DNA. The sample lists 200,000 to 250,000 clones; under 90% were seen once. Germline lookup yields CDR1 SGHDT and CDR2 YYEEEE. CDR3 length: 15 amino acids. The junction had 4 bases not matched to a gene; V was cut back by 3 bases and J by 7 bases. The sample was peripheral blood. The TCR comes from a woman older than 75 with acute or convalescent COVID-19. This chain joins TRBV5-6 and TRBJ2-2; 12 bases agree with TRBD1. CDR3 region: CASSSGTGGVGELFF. The CDR3 DNA is TGTGCCAGCAGCTCCGGGACAGGGGGCGTCGGGGAGCTGTTTTTT.